These 8 T cell receptor beta chains originate from one sample sequenced in a study of Tregs in tolerant kidney transplant recipients. The protocol was immunoSEQ multiplex PCR, while the TCRdb copy is restricted to in-frame clones and leaves out a portion. The sample shows roughly 250,000 clones, roughly four fifths of them seen only once. Sequencing input: CD4+ T cells from blood. The receptor set was obtained from a human donor in good health.

The chain joins TRBV7-5 to TRBJ2-7; no check of the table's D call, TRBD1, against the DNA was made. TRBV7-5 represents a pseudogene. The CDR3 sequence is 16 residues long. CDR3 amino acids: CARSLARTGPTYEQYF. In DNA form, the CDR3 reads TGTGCCAGAAGCTTAGCGAGGACAGGGCCAACCTACGAGCAGTACTTC.

J is TRBJ2-5 and V is TRBV18; D perhaps matches TRBD2 (5 bases). The germline V gene encodes CDR1 KGHSH and CDR2 LQKENI. The CDR3 is 14 amino acids. Trimming cost V 1 base and J 7 bases, with 13 bases left between them. The CDR3 sequence: CASSPQGEFATQYF. The CDR3 bases are TGTGCCAGCTCACCACAGGGAGAATTCGCGACCCAGTACTTC.

Here the CDR3 reads CASSLTSGGQETQYF. The CDR3 DNA is TGTGCCAGCAGCTTGACTAGCGGGGGGCAAGAGACCCAGTACTTC. The chain is built from TRBV13 and TRBJ2-5; the match to TRBD2 covers 13 bases. Germline-derived CDR1 and CDR2 are PRHDT and FYEKMQ (reference sequence). The junction had 0 bases not matched to a gene; V was cut back by 3 bases and J by 2 bases. This CDR3 spans 15 amino acids.

This clone was detected a few times. The genes are TRBV6-5 and TRBJ1-1; perhaps TRBD1 as D (5 bases). V dropped 0 bases and J dropped 3 bases, with 11 bases sitting between them. This CDR3 has 15 amino acids. Germline-derived CDR1 and CDR2 are MNHEY and SVGAGI. This CDR3 is CASSYSVGDDTEAFF. CDR3 nucleotide sequence: TGTGCCAGCAGTTACTCAGTAGGGGATGACACTGAAGCTTTCTTT.

A single count supports this clone. The rearrangement uses TRBV15 and TRBJ1-1, with D tentatively TRBD1 (5 bases). The ends were cut back, 3 bases at V and 7 bases at J, with 12 bases in the middle. This CDR3 is built from 13 residues. Germline V gene data show CDR1 as LNHNV and CDR2 as YYDKDF (reference sequence). For the CDR3, the DNA is TGTGCCACCAGCAGTTCTGGGGCTAGTGAAGCTTTCTTT. Translating gives CATSSSGASEAFF.

This clone occurred a few times. The chain recombines TRBV6-1 with TRBJ2-3; 8 nucleotides agree with TRBD1. Germline loops: CDR1 MNHNS, CDR2 SASEGT. This CDR3 contains 15 residues. The ends lost 6 bases at V and 6 bases at J; junction bases unmatched: 11. CDR3 residues: CASRVRQGAVDTQYF. The CDR3 bases are TGTGCCAGCAGGGTGAGGCAGGGGGCCGTGGATACGCAGTATTTT.

The rearrangement joins TRBV18 to TRBJ1-4, with D perhaps TRBD1 (6 bases). Germline V CDR1 and CDR2: KGHSH, LQKENI. V was cut by 8 bases and J by 8 bases, with 18 bases left in between. CDR3 length: 14 amino acids. The CDR3 here is CASALAGEGEKLFF. The CDR3 DNA reads as TGTGCCAGCGCACTAGCAGGGGAAGGAGAAAAACTGTTTTTT.

This clone appeared a single time. This chain's CDR3 is CASSLGQGSNSPLHF. The CDR3 DNA reads as TGTGCCAGCAGCTTAGGACAGGGGAGTAATTCACCCCTCCACTTT. This chain joins TRBV7-2 and TRBJ1-6; 8 bases are a match to TRBD1. The V gene end was trimmed by 1 base and the J gene end by 6 bases; junction bases not matched to a gene: 2. The CDR3 is 15 residues long. Germline lookup yields CDR1 SGHTA and CDR2 FQGNSA.